This T cell receptor beta chain was observed in a study of T cell changes during pregnancy in multiple sclerosis. Repertoires were generated with immunoSEQ multiplex PCR, while TCRdb's copy carries only in-frame clones and drops some. The sample lists over 60,000 clones, about nine tenths occurring once. About this clone itself: At one of its ends the junction is not consistent with the germline gene, which may arise from a read error.

The germline V gene encodes CDR1 MNHEY and CDR2 SVGAGI. This CDR3 is 16 amino acids long. Sequencing used peripheral blood, obtained in the third trimester of pregnancy. The chain has TRBV6-5 and TRBJ2-1; 7 bases match TRBD2. This sequence was found in a female donor in good health, enrolled as a control in a pregnancy study. The CDR3 loop reads CASRYFGGGPYNEQFF. CDR3 nucleotide sequence: TGTGCCAGCAGGTACTTTGGCGGGGGTCCCTACAATGAGCAGTTCTTC.